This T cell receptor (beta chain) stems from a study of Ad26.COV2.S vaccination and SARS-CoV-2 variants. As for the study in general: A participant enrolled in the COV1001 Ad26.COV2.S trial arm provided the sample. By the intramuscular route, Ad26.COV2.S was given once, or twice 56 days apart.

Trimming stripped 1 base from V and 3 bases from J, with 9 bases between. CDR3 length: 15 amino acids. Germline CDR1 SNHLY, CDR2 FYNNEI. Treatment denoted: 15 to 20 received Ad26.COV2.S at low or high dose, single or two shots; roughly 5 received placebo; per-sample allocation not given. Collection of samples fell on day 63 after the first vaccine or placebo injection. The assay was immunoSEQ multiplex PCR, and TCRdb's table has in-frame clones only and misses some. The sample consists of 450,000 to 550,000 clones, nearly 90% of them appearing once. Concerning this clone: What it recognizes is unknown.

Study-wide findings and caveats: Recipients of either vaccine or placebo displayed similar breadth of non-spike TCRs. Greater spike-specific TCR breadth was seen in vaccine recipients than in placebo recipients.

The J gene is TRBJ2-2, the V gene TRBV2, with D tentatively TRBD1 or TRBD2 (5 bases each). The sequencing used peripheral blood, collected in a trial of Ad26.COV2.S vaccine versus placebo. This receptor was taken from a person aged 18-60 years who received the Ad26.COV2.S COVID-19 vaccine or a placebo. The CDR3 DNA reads TGTGCCAGCAGTGAAGAGGGGAGCTACACCGGGGAGCTGTTTTTT. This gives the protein CASSEEGSYTGELFF.